Each of the 20 T cell receptor beta chains below was sequenced from the same sample in a study of T cells in Graves' hyperthyroidism and ophthalmopathy. RNA transcripts yielded amplified TCR beta CDR3 regions. RT-PCR in the first round (using the HTBI primer set) targeted the TCR CDR3. MiXCR, applied by TCRdb to the multiplex PCR reads, yields one record per CDR3 protein. The sample holds fewer than 550,000 distinct CDR3 sequences, approximately 14% seen once. The sequenced material came from blood. Source of these receptors: a woman under 30 with Graves' hyperthyroidism.

This clonotype was recorded at least ten times. V is TRBV6-1 and J is TRBJ1-6, with D hard to call. The CDR3 has 13 residues. Germline V gene lookup returns CDR1 MNHNS and CDR2 SASEGT. V was shortened by 7 bases and J by 5 bases, with 9 bases between the two germline ends. CDR3 residues: CASINRNNSPLHF. As DNA, the CDR3 is TGTGCCAGCATAAATAGAAATAATTCACCCCTCCACTTT.

This clonotype was seen at least ten times. This chain links TRBV7-9 with TRBJ2-5; TRBD2 might be the D (5 bases). The germline CDR1 and CDR2 sequences are SEHNR and FQNEAQ (reference sequence). This CDR3 is built from 14 residues. With 5 bases removed from V and 1 base from J, the gap between germline ends came to 11 bases. This CDR3 is CASSVDTSQETQYF. CDR3 in DNA: TGTGCCAGCAGCGTGGATACTAGCCAAGAGACCCAGTACTTC.

This clonotype turned up a few times. The chain employs TRBV9 and TRBJ2-1; the D call may be TRBD1 or TRBD2 (6 bases each). Trimming shortened V by 1 base and J by 7 bases, and 18 bases separated the two germline ends. Germline V gene sequence: CDR1 SGDLS, CDR2 YYNGEE. This CDR3 region has 16 residues. CDR3 amino acids: CASSVRGDRPFNEQFF. DNA of the CDR3: TGTGCCAGCAGCGTAAGGGGGGACCGACCTTTTAATGAGCAGTTCTTC.

The chain joins TRBV7-6 to TRBJ1-1; TRBD1 matches 9 bases. The CDR3 is made up of 16 amino acids. V trimming: 5 bases; J trimming: 6 bases; junction bases outside the gene matches: 13. CDR1 SGHVS and CDR2 FNYEAQ come from the germline V gene. CDR3 in DNA: TGTGCCAGCAGCCCTCGAGGAGGGACAGGGCCGGCTGAAGCTTTCTTT. It yields the protein CASSPRGGTGPAEAFF.

This clonotype was observed many times. This sequence joins TRBV3-1 and TRBJ2-1, with D uncertain. Per germline, CDR1 LGHDT and CDR2 YNNKEL (reference sequence). Trimming took off 3 bases at V and 9 bases at J, with 21 bases between the two ends. This CDR3 has 16 residues. The CDR3 DNA sequence: TGTGCCAGCAGCCACGCCCGAGAGTTTACGGGTCCTGAGCAGTTCTTC. It encodes CASSHAREFTGPEQFF.

The chain has TRBV9 and TRBJ2-1; D not certain. Between the trimmed V and J ends, which lost 1 base and 6 bases, there was a span of 11 bases. The CDR3 extends over 14 amino acids. Germline assignment: CDR1 SGDLS and CDR2 YYNGEE. In nucleotides, the CDR3 is TGTGCCAGCAGCGTACAGGCAGGTGCCAATGAGCAGTTCTTC. Translating gives CASSVQAGANEQFF.

The chain is built from TRBV4-1 and TRBJ2-3; D remains ambiguous. Germline CDR1 is MGHRA and CDR2 is YSYEKL. Trimming removed 0 bases from V and 3 bases from J, with 10 bases in between. This CDR3 region has 15 residues. The CDR3 DNA is TGCGCCAGCAGCCAAGATTTTGTTCGAACAGATACGCAGTATTTT. This translates into CASSQDFVRTDTQYF.

This clonotype was seen ten or more times. The rearrangement uses TRBV28 and TRBJ1-4; D is uncertain. The CDR3 covers 15 residues. Germline assignment: CDR1 MDHEN and CDR2 SYDVKM. V was shortened by 3 bases and J by 0 bases, with 8 bases between the two germline ends. CDR3 protein: CASSFGPATNEKLFF. The DNA for the CDR3 is TGTGCCAGCAGTTTCGGCCCTGCAACTAATGAAAAACTGTTTTTT.

This clonotype has only a few counts. The rearrangement uses TRBV27 and TRBJ2-1, with unresolved D. Trimming left V 2 bases short and J 4 bases short, with 6 bases between. The CDR3 loop spans 13 amino acids. CDR1 is MNHEY and CDR2 is SMNVEV in the germline V gene (reference sequence). The CDR3 spells CASSLTTYNEQFF. For the CDR3, the DNA is TGTGCCAGCAGTTTAACAACTTACAATGAGCAGTTCTTC.

The CDR3 sequence: CASSPRGGEDTQYF. CDR3 nucleotide sequence: TGTGCCAGCTCCCCTCGCGGGGGGGAGGATACGCAGTATTTT. The chain employs TRBV3-1 and TRBJ2-3, with 9 bases matching TRBD2. The germline CDR1 and CDR2 sequences are LGHDT and YNNKEL (reference sequence). The CDR3 is 14 amino acids. Unmatched junction bases numbered 9, after V lost 8 bases and J lost 6 bases.

A few counts support this clonotype. The rearrangement uses TRBV10-3 and TRBJ1-1; no reliable D call. From germline, CDR1 is ENHRY and CDR2 SYGVKD. The ends were cut back, 6 bases at V and 2 bases at J, with 4 bases in the middle. The CDR3 runs to 11 residues. This chain's CDR3 is CAIRGNTEAFF. The CDR3 nucleotides are TGTGCCATCAGAGGAAACACTGAAGCTTTCTTT.

CDR3 residues: CASSYRDGNQPQHF. CDR3 bases: TGTGCCAGCAGTTACAGGGATGGGAATCAGCCCCAGCATTTT. V gene TRBV27 combines with J gene TRBJ1-5; D may be TRBD1 (6 bases). This CDR3 spans 14 amino acids. V was trimmed by 4 bases and J by 4 bases, leaving 11 bases between them. Germline loops: CDR1 MNHEY, CDR2 SMNVEV (reference sequence).

The chain links TRBV7-9 to TRBJ2-3, with 10 positions matching TRBD2. Germline-derived CDR1 and CDR2 are SEHNR and FQNEAQ (reference sequence). The CDR3 totals 16 residues. Trimming cost V 5 bases and J 5 bases; bases outside gene matches: 10. The CDR3 is CASSVGTSEKKDTQYF. The CDR3 DNA reads as TGTGCCAGCAGCGTCGGGACTAGCGAGAAGAAAGATACGCAGTATTTT.

This clonotype was observed many times. The chain links TRBV28 to TRBJ2-5; D tentatively fits TRBD1 or TRBD2 (5 bases each). The CDR3 totals 13 residues. Germline V CDR1 and CDR2: MDHEN, SYDVKM. Trimming took off 4 bases at V and 5 bases at J, with 11 bases between the two ends. The CDR3: CASSSPGLETQYF. Here the CDR3 DNA reads TGTGCCAGCAGTTCCCCGGGGCTGGAGACCCAGTACTTC. The full variable domain, with the rest looked up from reference TRBV28 and TRBJ2-5, is DVKVTQSSRYLVKRTGEKVFLECVQDMDHENMFWYRQDPGLGLRLIYFSYDVKMKEKGDIPEGYSVSREKKERFSLILESASTNQTSMYLCASSSPGLETQYFGPGTRLLVL.

This clonotype occurred many times. The chain joins TRBV3-1 to TRBJ1-3; TRBD1 matches at 10 bases. The CDR3 has 15 amino acids. J lost 7 bases, V lost 0 bases, and 3 bases had no gene match. In germline, CDR1 is LGHDT, CDR2 YNNKEL (reference sequence). CDR3 DNA sequence: TGTGCCAGCAGCCAAGATCCGGGACAGGGGAACACCATATATTTT. It translates to CASSQDPGQGNTIYF.

V and J are TRBV19 and TRBJ2-1; 8 bases fit TRBD2. The CDR3 contains 16 residues. Trimming removed 3 bases from V and 2 bases from J; junction bases left unmatched: 6. CDR1 and CDR2 from the germline V gene are LNHDA and SQIVND (reference sequence). The CDR3 region is CASSIRTSTTYNEQFF. The CDR3 nucleotides read TGTGCCAGTAGTATCCGGACTAGCACAACCTACAATGAGCAGTTCTTC.

This clonotype was counted at least ten times. The chain has TRBV5-8 and TRBJ1-2; 9 nucleotides align to TRBD1. CDR1 and CDR2 (germline): SGHTS, YDEGEE. V lost 3 bases to trimming and J lost 1 base; unmatched junction nucleotides: 4. The CDR3 totals 15 residues. CDR3 nucleotides: TGTGCCAGCAGCTGGGGACAGGGATATAACTATGGCTACACCTTC. The encoded protein is CASSWGQGYNYGYTF.

This clonotype was recorded at least ten times. The chain links TRBV7-8 to TRBJ1-3; 7 bases map to TRBD1. The V and J ends lost 3 bases and 0 bases, in that order; junction bases with no gene match: 5. Germline lookup yields CDR1 SGHVS and CDR2 FQNEAQ. The CDR3 has 16 amino acids. CDR3 residues: CASSLGQKYSGNTIYF. Written as DNA, the CDR3 is TGTGCCAGCAGCTTGGGACAGAAGTACTCTGGAAACACCATATATTTT.

This clonotype has only a few counts. The J gene is TRBJ1-5, the V gene TRBV28, with a tentative D call TRBD1 (5 bases). Germline CDR1 reads MDHEN; CDR2 reads SYDVKM. Deletions cut 6 bases from V and 5 bases from J, with 17 bases between. The CDR3 is 15 amino acids. The CDR3 DNA reads TGTGCCAGCAGAACCCCTGTAGAGGGGCATCAGCCCCAGCATTTT. Translated, it gives CASRTPVEGHQPQHF.

This chain connects TRBV24-1 to TRBJ2-5, with 7 bases matching TRBD1. J lost 2 bases, V lost 0 bases, and 5 bases had no gene match. Per germline, CDR1 KGHDR and CDR2 SFDVKD. CDR3 length: 16 amino acids. The CDR3, as DNA: TGTGCCACCAGTGATTTGGGACAGGCCAGACAAGAGACCCAGTACTTC. Translated: CATSDLGQARQETQYF.